This T cell receptor (beta chain) was profiled in a study of T cells in Graves' hyperthyroidism and ophthalmopathy. This CDR3 has 15 residues. Trimming shortened V by 5 bases and J by 0 bases, and 12 bases separated the two germline ends. The V gene's germline CDR1 is KGHDR and CDR2 SFDVKD. Subjects aged 18 to 65 presented with newly diagnosed hyperthyroidism of less than 2 months' duration. Study outcomes and limitations: From stable hyperthyroidism, ophthalmopathy was separated by a 13 V-J model. Also found in blood were most expanded thyroid clonotypes above 0.001.

This clonotype appeared many times. The antigen remains unidentified. The investigators amplified TCR beta CDR3 regions from RNA transcripts. The HTBI primer set drove a first-round RT-PCR of the TCR CDR3. A single record per CDR3 protein comes from TCRdb applying MiXCR to the multiplex PCR reads. Here the sample spans about 300,000 distinct CDR3 sequences, about 25% being singletons. Sequences were obtained from blood. The chain couples TRBV24-1 to TRBJ1-2; D is unclear. The receptor was isolated from a man aged 40-49 years with Graves' hyperthyroidism that later progressed to Graves' ophthalmopathy. CDR3 in DNA: TGTGCCACCAGTGGATCCAAGACACCTAACTATGGCTACACCTTC. This translates into CATSGSKTPNYGYTF.